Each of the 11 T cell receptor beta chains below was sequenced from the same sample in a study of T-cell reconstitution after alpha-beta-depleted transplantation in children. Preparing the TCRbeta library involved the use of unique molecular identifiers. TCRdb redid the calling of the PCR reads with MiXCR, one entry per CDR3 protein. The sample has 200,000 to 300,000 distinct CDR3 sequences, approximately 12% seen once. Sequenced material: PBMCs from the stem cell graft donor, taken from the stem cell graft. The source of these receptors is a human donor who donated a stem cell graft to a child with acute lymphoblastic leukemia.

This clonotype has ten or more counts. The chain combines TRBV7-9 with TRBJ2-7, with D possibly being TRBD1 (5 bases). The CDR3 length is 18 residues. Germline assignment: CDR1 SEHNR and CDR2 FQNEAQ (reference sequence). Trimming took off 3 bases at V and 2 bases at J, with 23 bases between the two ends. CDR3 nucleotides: TGTGCCAGCAGCTTCGCGGCAGGGTCCAGCTCCAGAACCTACGAGCAGTACTTC. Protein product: CASSFAAGSSSRTYEQYF.

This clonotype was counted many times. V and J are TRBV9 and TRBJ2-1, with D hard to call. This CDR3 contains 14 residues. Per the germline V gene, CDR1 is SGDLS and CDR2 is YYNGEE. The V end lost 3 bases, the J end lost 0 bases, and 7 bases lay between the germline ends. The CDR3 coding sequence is TGTGCCAGCAGCGAAGAAAGCTCCTACAATGAGCAGTTCTTC. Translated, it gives CASSEESSYNEQFF.

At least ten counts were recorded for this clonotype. CDR3 nucleotides: TGCAGTGCTAGGACCGAGACACCAAGGGGTTTCTACGAGCAGTACTTC. The encoded protein is CSARTETPRGFYEQYF. The chain carries TRBV20-1 and TRBJ2-7, with TRBD1 as a possible D gene (5 bases). Trimming shortened V by 3 bases and J by 3 bases, and 21 bases separated the two germline ends. Germline assignment: CDR1 DFQATT and CDR2 SNEGSKA (reference sequence). The CDR3 runs to 16 residues.

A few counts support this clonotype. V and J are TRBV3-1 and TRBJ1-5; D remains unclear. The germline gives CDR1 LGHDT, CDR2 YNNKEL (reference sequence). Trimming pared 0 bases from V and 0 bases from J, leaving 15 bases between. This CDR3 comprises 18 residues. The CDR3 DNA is TGTGCCAGCAGCCAAGATCCGAGGACCCCTTATAGCAATCAGCCCCAGCATTTT. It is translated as CASSQDPRTPYSNQPQHF.

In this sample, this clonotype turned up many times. The CDR3, as DNA: TGTGCCAGCAGCCTCAGCGGGAGCACAGATACGCAGTATTTT. Its protein is CASSLSGSTDTQYF. V is TRBV9 and J is TRBJ2-3; tentative D call: TRBD2 (6 bases). Germline V gene sequence: CDR1 SGDLS, CDR2 YYNGEE. The V end was cut by 4 bases, the J end by 0 bases, with 9 bases between. This CDR3 has 14 amino acids.

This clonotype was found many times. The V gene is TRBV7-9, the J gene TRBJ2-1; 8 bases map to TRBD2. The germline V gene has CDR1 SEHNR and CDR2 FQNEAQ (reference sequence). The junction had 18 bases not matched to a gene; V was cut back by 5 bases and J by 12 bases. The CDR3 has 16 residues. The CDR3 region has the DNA TGTGCCAGCAGCGGCGGGGGGCAGGGTCCTGGGTTATCGCAGTTCTTC. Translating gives CASSGGGQGPGLSQFF.

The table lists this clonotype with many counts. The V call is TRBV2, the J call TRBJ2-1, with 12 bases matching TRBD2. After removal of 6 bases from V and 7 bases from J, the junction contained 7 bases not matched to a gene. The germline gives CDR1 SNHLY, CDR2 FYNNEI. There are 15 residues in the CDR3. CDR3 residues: CASRPSGGARNEQFF. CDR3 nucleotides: TGTGCCAGCAGGCCTAGCGGGGGGGCTCGTAATGAGCAGTTCTTC.

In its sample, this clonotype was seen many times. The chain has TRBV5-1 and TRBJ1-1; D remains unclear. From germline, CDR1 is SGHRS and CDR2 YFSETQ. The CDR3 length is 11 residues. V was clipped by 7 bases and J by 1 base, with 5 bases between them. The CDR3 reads CASGSNTEAFF. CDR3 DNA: TGCGCCAGCGGATCGAACACTGAAGCTTTCTTT. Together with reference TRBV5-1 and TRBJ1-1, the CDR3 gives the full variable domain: KAGVTQTPRYLIKTRGQQVTLSCSPISGHRSVSWYQQTPGQGLQFLFEYFSETQRNKGNFPGRFSGRQFSNSRSEMNVSTLELGDSALYLCASGSNTEAFFGQGTRLTVV.

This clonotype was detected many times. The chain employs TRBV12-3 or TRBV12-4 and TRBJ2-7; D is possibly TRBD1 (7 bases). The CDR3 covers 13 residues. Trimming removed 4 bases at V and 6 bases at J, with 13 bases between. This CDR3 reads CASSSGQGGEQYF. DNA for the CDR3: TGTGCCAGCAGTTCTGGGCAGGGGGGCGAGCAGTACTTC.

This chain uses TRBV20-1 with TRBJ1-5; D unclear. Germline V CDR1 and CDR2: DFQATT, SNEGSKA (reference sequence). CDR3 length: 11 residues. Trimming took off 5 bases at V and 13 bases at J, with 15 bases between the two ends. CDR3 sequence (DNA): TGCAGTGCTCACCTAGGGAGAGGGCAGCATTTT. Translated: CSAHLGRGQHF.

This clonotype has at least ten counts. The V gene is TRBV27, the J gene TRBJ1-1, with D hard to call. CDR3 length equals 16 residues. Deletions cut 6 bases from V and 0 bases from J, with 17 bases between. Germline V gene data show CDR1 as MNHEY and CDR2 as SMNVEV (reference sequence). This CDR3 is CASRPLAGSLNTEAFF. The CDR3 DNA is TGTGCCAGCAGACCCCTCGCGGGGAGTTTGAACACTGAAGCTTTCTTT.